These T cell receptor beta chains were read from a single sample in a study of tumor-infiltrating lymphocytes in localized non-small cell lung cancer. The method was immunoSEQ multiplex PCR; TCRdb's version includes in-frame clones alone and lacks a portion of them. Here the sample spans 2,800 or so clones, roughly 77% being singletons. The sample taken for sequencing was uninvolved lung tissue not adjacent to the tumor. The receptors derive from a human donor with non-small cell lung cancer. The CDR3 runs from the conserved cysteine through the conserved F or W. A D gene is named only where the DNA matches it firmly. Only some rows state a clone size, as once, few, many or a class for expanded clones.

D gene: NA
V gene: TRBV21-1
J gene: TRBJ2-3
clone size: NA
CDR3 DNA: TGTGCCAGCAGCAAAGGGAGCGGTGACACAGATACGCAGTATTTT
CDR3 protein: CASSKGSGDTDTQYF

D gene: TRBD2
V gene: TRBV9
J gene: TRBJ2-3
clone size: few
CDR3 DNA: TGTGCCAGCGGAGGAGCGGGGGCTAGCGGGTCAGATACGCAGTATTTT
CDR3 protein: CASGGAGASGSDTQYF

D gene: NA
V gene: TRBV7-9
J gene: TRBJ2-5
clone size: medium-sized
CDR3 DNA: TGTGCCAGCAGCTTATGGGTCATCGGAGGAGAGACCCAGTACTTC
CDR3 protein: CASSLWVIGGETQYF

D gene: TRBD2
V gene: TRBV4-3
J gene: TRBJ2-3
clone size: NA
CDR3 DNA: TGCGCCAGCAGCCAAGATTTATTCGGCGGGGGGGGCACAGATACGCAGTATTTT
CDR3 protein: CASSQDLFGGGGTDTQYF

D gene: TRBD2
V gene: TRBV9
J gene: TRBJ2-1
clone size: few
CDR3 DNA: TGTGCCAGCAGCGGAGGAACTAGCGGGAGGAATAACAATGAGCAGTTCTTC
CDR3 protein: CASSGGTSGRNNNEQFF

D gene: NA
V gene: TRBV5-1
J gene: TRBJ2-3
clone size: NA
CDR3 DNA: TGCGCCAGCAGCTACCAGGGTCCAGATACGCAGTATTTT
CDR3 protein: CASSYQGPDTQYF

D gene: TRBD2
V gene: TRBV5-1
J gene: TRBJ2-5
clone size: NA
CDR3 DNA: TGCGCCAGCAGCTTGCAGCGGGGCCCACAAGGGACCCAGTACTTC
CDR3 protein: CASSLQRGPQGTQYF

D gene: NA
V gene: TRBV7-9
J gene: TRBJ1-2
clone size: NA
CDR3 DNA: TGTGCCAGCACCAAAGTAAACTATGGCTACACCTTC
CDR3 protein: CASTKVNYGYTF

D gene: NA
V gene: TRBV7-9
J gene: TRBJ2-3
clone size: NA
CDR3 DNA: TGTGCCAGCAGCTTACACGGACCTAGCACAGATACGCAGTATTTT
CDR3 protein: CASSLHGPSTDTQYF

D gene: TRBD2
V gene: TRBV14
J gene: TRBJ2-3
clone size: NA
CDR3 DNA: TGTGCCAGCAGAACAAGCGGGGGATCCACGACGCAGTATTTT
CDR3 protein: CASRTSGGSTTQYF

D gene: NA
V gene: TRBV12-5
J gene: TRBJ2-7
clone size: NA
CDR3 DNA: TGTGCTAGTGGTTCAACCGCCTACGAGCAGTACTTC
CDR3 protein: CASGSTAYEQYF

D gene: NA
V gene: TRBV27
J gene: TRBJ2-2
clone size: few
CDR3 DNA: TGTGCCAGCTCACCTCGGGCCCACACCGGGGAGCTGTTTTTT
CDR3 protein: CASSPRAHTGELFF

D gene: NA
V gene: TRBV2
J gene: TRBJ2-3
clone size: NA
CDR3 DNA: TGTGCCAGCAGTGAAGTCCTGAAGAGCACAGATACGCAGTATTTT
CDR3 protein: CASSEVLKSTDTQYF

D gene: NA
V gene: TRBV13
J gene: TRBJ1-1
clone size: few
CDR3 DNA: TGTGCCAGCAGCTTCCACGGAACAACTGAAGCTTTCTTT
CDR3 protein: CASSFHGTTEAFF

D gene: NA
V gene: TRBV30
J gene: TRBJ1-6
clone size: NA
CDR3 DNA: TGTGCCTGGAGTATCGACTATTCACCCCTCCACTTT
CDR3 protein: CAWSIDYSPLHF

D gene: NA
V gene: TRBV5-1
J gene: TRBJ2-1
clone size: once
CDR3 DNA: TGCGCCAGCAGAATTGACGGGAGCTCCTACAATGAGCAGTTCTTC
CDR3 protein: CASRIDGSSYNEQFF

D gene: NA
V gene: TRBV7-8
J gene: TRBJ1-2
clone size: NA
CDR3 DNA: TGTGCCAGCAGCTTAGGGGGCCTCTTGGGGGGTGGCTACACCTTC
CDR3 protein: CASSLGGLLGGGYTF

D gene: NA
V gene: TRBV7-8
J gene: TRBJ2-1
clone size: few
CDR3 DNA: TGTGCCAGCAGCACCCGACAGGGAGGGCTGTCGGGCGATGAGCAGTTCTTC
CDR3 protein: CASSTRQGGLSGDEQFF

D gene: NA
V gene: TRBV5-1
J gene: TRBJ1-4
clone size: NA
CDR3 DNA: TGCGCCAGCAGCTTGGCTGGGATTAATAATGAAAAACTGTTTTTT
CDR3 protein: CASSLAGINNEKLFF

D gene: NA
V gene: TRBV7-2
J gene: TRBJ2-3
clone size: few
CDR3 DNA: TGTGCCAGCAGCTTAACCCCCGCTGCTAGCACAGATACGCAGTATTTT
CDR3 protein: CASSLTPAASTDTQYF

D gene: NA
V gene: TRBV7-9
J gene: TRBJ2-7
clone size: NA
CDR3 DNA: TGTGCCAGCAGCCTCTCCGAAGAGACAGCCTACGAGCAGTACTTC
CDR3 protein: CASSLSEETAYEQYF

D gene: NA
V gene: TRBV21-1
J gene: TRBJ2-2
clone size: few
CDR3 DNA: TGTGCCAGCAGCAAAGCGGGGACTAGCGGGGGTGTCGGGGAGCTGTTTTTT
CDR3 protein: CASSKAGTSGGVGELFF

D gene: NA
V gene: TRBV21-1
J gene: TRBJ1-5
clone size: few
CDR3 DNA: TGTGCCAGCAGCGGGCGGGACAGGGTCAATCAGCCCCAGCATTTT
CDR3 protein: CASSGRDRVNQPQHF

D gene: NA
V gene: TRBV7-9
J gene: TRBJ2-5
clone size: NA
CDR3 DNA: TGTGCCAGCAGCTCAGTGGGAGAGACCCAGTACTTC
CDR3 protein: CASSSVGETQYF

D gene: NA
V gene: TRBV30
J gene: TRBJ2-3
clone size: NA
CDR3 DNA: TGTGCCTGGAGCGACAGGGATACGCAGTATTTT
CDR3 protein: CAWSDRDTQYF

D gene: NA
V gene: TRBV5-1
J gene: TRBJ2-6
clone size: once
CDR3 DNA: TGCGCCAGCACGGGGGAACCCGGGTCGGGGGCCAACGTCCTGACTTTC
CDR3 protein: CASTGEPGSGANVLTF

D gene: TRBD2
V gene: TRBV6-5
J gene: TRBJ2-5
clone size: NA
CDR3 DNA: TGTGCCAGCAGTTACTCGCCCGGGGGGGACCAAGAGACCCAGTACTTC
CDR3 protein: CASSYSPGGDQETQYF

D gene: NA
V gene: TRBV6-5
J gene: TRBJ1-2
clone size: NA
CDR3 DNA: TGTGCCAGCAGTGAGGGTTATGGCTACACCTTC
CDR3 protein: CASSEGYGYTF

D gene: NA
V gene: TRBV9
J gene: TRBJ1-3
clone size: NA
CDR3 DNA: TGTGCCAGCAGCGTAGGCGCTGGAGCGGGCTCTGGAAACACCATATATTTT
CDR3 protein: CASSVGAGAGSGNTIYF

D gene: TRBD1
V gene: TRBV7-2
J gene: TRBJ1-3
clone size: NA
CDR3 DNA: TGTGCCAGCAGCTTAGGGGACAGAACCTCTGGAAACACCATATATTTT
CDR3 protein: CASSLGDRTSGNTIYF

D gene: NA
V gene: TRBV15
J gene: TRBJ1-1
clone size: NA
CDR3 DNA: TGTGCCACCAGCAGAGATGAAGGCAGGAACACTGAAGCTTTCTTT
CDR3 protein: CATSRDEGRNTEAFF

D gene: NA
V gene: TRBV5-4
J gene: TRBJ2-1
clone size: NA
CDR3 DNA: TGTGCCAGCAGCTTTATCCAGGGGCTAGGCAATGAGCAGTTCTTC
CDR3 protein: CASSFIQGLGNEQFF

D gene: NA
V gene: TRBV6-5
J gene: TRBJ2-5
clone size: NA
CDR3 DNA: TGTGCCAGCAGTTTCGGGGCCGAGAGTATCGGAGAGACCCAGTACTTC
CDR3 protein: CASSFGAESIGETQYF

D gene: NA
V gene: TRBV7-2
J gene: TRBJ2-7
clone size: NA
CDR3 DNA: TGTGCCAGCATCTTACGGTACTCGAGCGACGAGCAGTACTTC
CDR3 protein: CASILRYSSDEQYF

D gene: NA
V gene: TRBV2
J gene: TRBJ1-2
clone size: NA
CDR3 DNA: TGTGCCAGCTCGTACCGGGACGGACTTAACTATGGCTACACCTTC
CDR3 protein: CASSYRDGLNYGYTF

D gene: TRBD1
V gene: TRBV7-2
J gene: TRBJ2-2
clone size: once
CDR3 DNA: TGTGCCAGCAGCCTCCCTTCAGGGGGCTATTCCGGGGAGCTGTTTTTT
CDR3 protein: CASSLPSGGYSGELFF

D gene: TRBD1
V gene: TRBV13
J gene: TRBJ2-5
clone size: NA
CDR3 DNA: TGTGCCAGCGGGACAGCCCAAGAGACCCAGTACTTC
CDR3 protein: CASGTAQETQYF

D gene: NA
V gene: TRBV5-4
J gene: TRBJ2-1
clone size: NA
CDR3 DNA: TGTGCCAGCAGCTCAAACCTTTACAATGAGCAGTTCTTC
CDR3 protein: CASSSNLYNEQFF

D gene: TRBD2
V gene: TRBV14
J gene: TRBJ2-3
clone size: few
CDR3 DNA: TGTGCCAGCAGCCCCTGGACTAGCGGGAGCCCAGATACGCAGTATTTT
CDR3 protein: CASSPWTSGSPDTQYF

D gene: NA
V gene: TRBV10-1
J gene: TRBJ1-1
clone size: NA
CDR3 DNA: TGCGCCAGCAGCGTCTCTGTAGGAGGTGCTGAAGCTTTCTTT
CDR3 protein: CASSVSVGGAEAFF

D gene: NA
V gene: TRBV5-5
J gene: TRBJ2-4
clone size: NA
CDR3 DNA: TGTGCCAGCAGCTTCGAAACAAGGCAGTACTTC
CDR3 protein: CASSFETRQYF

D gene: NA
V gene: TRBV9
J gene: TRBJ1-5
clone size: NA
CDR3 DNA: TGTGCCAGCAGCCTCGGGGCTTTTAGCAATCAGCCCCAGCATTTT
CDR3 protein: CASSLGAFSNQPQHF

D gene: TRBD2
V gene: TRBV19
J gene: TRBJ2-3
clone size: NA
CDR3 DNA: TGTGCCAGTGCCTTGACTAGCGGGACCACAGATACGCAGTATTTT
CDR3 protein: CASALTSGTTDTQYF

D gene: TRBD2
V gene: TRBV29-1
J gene: TRBJ2-5
clone size: NA
CDR3 DNA: TGCAGCCACACTAGCGGGATGTTCATAGGGACCCAGTACTTC
CDR3 protein: CSHTSGMFIGTQYF

D gene: NA
V gene: TRBV5-4
J gene: TRBJ1-5
clone size: NA
CDR3 DNA: TGTGCCAGCAGCTTGGATCCGACACAGCCCCAGCATTTT
CDR3 protein: CASSLDPTQPQHF

D gene: NA
V gene: TRBV6-5
J gene: TRBJ1-6
clone size: NA
CDR3 DNA: TGTGCCAGCGGGTCACCCCTCCACTTT
CDR3 protein: CASGSPLHF

D gene: TRBD1
V gene: TRBV7-3
J gene: TRBJ1-2
clone size: few
CDR3 DNA: TGTGCCAGCAGCCCTGGACAGGGGGCGCATGGCTACACCTTC
CDR3 protein: CASSPGQGAHGYTF